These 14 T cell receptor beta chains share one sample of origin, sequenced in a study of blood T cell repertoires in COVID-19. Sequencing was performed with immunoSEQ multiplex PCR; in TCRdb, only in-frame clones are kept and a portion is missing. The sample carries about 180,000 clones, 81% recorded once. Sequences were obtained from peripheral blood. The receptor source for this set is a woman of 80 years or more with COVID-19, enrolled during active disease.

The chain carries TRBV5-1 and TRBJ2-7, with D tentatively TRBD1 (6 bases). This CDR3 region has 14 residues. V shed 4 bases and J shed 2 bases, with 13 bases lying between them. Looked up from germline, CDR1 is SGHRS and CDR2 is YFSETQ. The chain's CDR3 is CASSRTGPTYEQYF. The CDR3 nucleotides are TGCGCCAGCAGCCGAACAGGGCCCACCTACGAGCAGTACTTC.

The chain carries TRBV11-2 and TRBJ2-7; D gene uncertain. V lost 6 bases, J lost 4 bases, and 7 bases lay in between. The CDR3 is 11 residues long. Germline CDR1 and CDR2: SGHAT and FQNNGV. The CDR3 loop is CASRLSYEQYF. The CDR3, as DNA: TGTGCCAGCAGACTTTCTTACGAGCAGTACTTC.

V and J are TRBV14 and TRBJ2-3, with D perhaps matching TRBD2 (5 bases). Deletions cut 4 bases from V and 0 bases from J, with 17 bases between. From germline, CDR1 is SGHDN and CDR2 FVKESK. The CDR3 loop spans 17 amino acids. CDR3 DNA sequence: TGTGCCAGCAGCCCTCGGACTGGAACCGCTAGCACAGATACGCAGTATTTT. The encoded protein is CASSPRTGTASTDTQYF. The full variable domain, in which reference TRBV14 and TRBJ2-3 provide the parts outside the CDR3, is EAGVTQFPSHSVIEKGQTVTLRCDPISGHDNLYWYRRVMGKEIKFLLHFVKESKQDESGMPNNRFLAERTGGTYSTLKVQPAELEDSGVYFCASSPRTGTASTDTQYFGPGTRLTVL.

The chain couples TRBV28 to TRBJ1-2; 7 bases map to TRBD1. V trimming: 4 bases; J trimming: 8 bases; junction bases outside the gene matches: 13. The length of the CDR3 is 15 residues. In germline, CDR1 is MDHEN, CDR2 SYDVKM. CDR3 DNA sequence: TGTGCCAGCAGTTCAACGACTTCAGGGGGTGGAGGCTACACCTTC. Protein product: CASSSTTSGGGGYTF.

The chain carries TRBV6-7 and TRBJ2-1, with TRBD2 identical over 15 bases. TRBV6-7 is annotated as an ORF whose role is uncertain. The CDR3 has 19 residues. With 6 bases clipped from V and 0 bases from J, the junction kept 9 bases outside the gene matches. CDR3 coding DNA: TGTGCCAGCAGCTACCCGGGACTAGCGGGAGGCAGCTCCTACAATGAGCAGTTCTTC. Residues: CASSYPGLAGGSSYNEQFF.

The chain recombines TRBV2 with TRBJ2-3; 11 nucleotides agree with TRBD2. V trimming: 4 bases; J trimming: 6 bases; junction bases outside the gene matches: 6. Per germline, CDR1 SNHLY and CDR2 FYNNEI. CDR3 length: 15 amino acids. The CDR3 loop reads CASSVSSGRWDTQYF. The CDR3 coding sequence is TGTGCCAGCAGTGTCTCTAGCGGGAGGTGGGATACGCAGTATTTT.

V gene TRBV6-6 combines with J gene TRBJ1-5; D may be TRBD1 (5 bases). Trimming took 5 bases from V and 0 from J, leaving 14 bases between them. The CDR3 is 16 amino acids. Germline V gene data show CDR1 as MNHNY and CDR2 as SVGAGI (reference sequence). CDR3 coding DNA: TGTGCCAGCAGTCCCAGGGCGTGGTATAGCAATCAGCCCCAGCATTTT. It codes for CASSPRAWYSNQPQHF.

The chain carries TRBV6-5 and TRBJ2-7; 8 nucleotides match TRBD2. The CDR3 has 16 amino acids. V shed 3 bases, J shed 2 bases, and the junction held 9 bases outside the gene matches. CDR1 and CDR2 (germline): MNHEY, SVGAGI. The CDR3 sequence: CASSYNPAGGPYEQYF. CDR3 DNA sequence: TGTGCCAGCAGTTATAATCCCGCGGGGGGTCCCTACGAGCAGTACTTC.

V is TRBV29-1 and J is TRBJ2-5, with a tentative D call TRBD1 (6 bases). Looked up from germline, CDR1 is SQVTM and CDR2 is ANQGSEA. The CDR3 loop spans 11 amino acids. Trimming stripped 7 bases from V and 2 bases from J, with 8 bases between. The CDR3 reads CSAGQQETQYF. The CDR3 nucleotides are TGCAGCGCCGGACAGCAAGAGACCCAGTACTTC.

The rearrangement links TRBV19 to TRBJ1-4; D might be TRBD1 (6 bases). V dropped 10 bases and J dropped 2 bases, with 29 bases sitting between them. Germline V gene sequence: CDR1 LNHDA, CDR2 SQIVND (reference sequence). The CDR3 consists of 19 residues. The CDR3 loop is CATRAPSGGGGWTNEKLFF. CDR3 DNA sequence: TGTGCCACCAGAGCTCCGAGCGGGGGCGGCGGGTGGACTAATGAAAAACTGTTTTTT.

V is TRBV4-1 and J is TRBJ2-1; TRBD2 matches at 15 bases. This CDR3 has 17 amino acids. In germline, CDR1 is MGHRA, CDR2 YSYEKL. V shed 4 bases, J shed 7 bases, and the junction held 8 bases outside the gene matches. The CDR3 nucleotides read TGCGCCAGCAGCCTCGGGACTAGCGGGAGGAGAGGGAATGAGCAGTTCTTC. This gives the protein CASSLGTSGRRGNEQFF.

CDR3 amino acids: CSGNPRGTEAFF. In DNA, the CDR3 is TGCAGCGGGAATCCTAGGGGAACTGAAGCTTTCTTT. This chain connects TRBV29-1 to TRBJ1-1, with D possibly being TRBD1 (5 bases). The CDR3 totals 12 residues. V was clipped by 7 bases and J by 5 bases, with 14 bases between them. The germline V gene has CDR1 SQVTM and CDR2 ANQGSEA.

The DNA of the CDR3 is TGTGCCAGCAGTAGCGCCCTCTCCTACGAGCAGTACTTC. This codes for CASSSALSYEQYF. The chain carries TRBV27 and TRBJ2-7; D call uncertain. Looked up from germline, CDR1 is MNHEY and CDR2 is SMNVEV (reference sequence). CDR3 length equals 13 residues. V was shortened by 5 bases and J by 0 bases, with 8 bases between the two germline ends.

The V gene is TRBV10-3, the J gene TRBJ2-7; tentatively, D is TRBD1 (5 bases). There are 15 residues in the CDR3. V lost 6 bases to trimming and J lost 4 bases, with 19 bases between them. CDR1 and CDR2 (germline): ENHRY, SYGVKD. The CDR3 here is CAISSGPTGQYEQYF. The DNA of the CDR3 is TGTGCCATCAGCTCAGGACCCACAGGACAATACGAGCAGTACTTC.